The clone carrying this TCR beta chain turned up a few times. This entry is derived from a study of blood T cell repertoires in COVID-19. Study-level information: Nucleic acid was either cDNA or gDNA, and it came from T cells, B-cell-depleted T cells, or PBMCs.

CDR3 size: 14 residues. Germline V gene sequence: CDR1 SGHRS, CDR2 YFSETQ. V lost 2 bases and J 5 bases, leaving 13 bases between the germline ends. Original processing methods: By means of reference gene primer amplification, nucleated cell counts were estimated. Assay used: immunoSEQ multiplex PCR; TCRdb lists only in-frame clones, some missing. The V and J calls and clone size are taken from that table; D and trimming were inferred from the DNA. Of 140,000 to 150,000 clones in the sample, 87% were seen once. The material sequenced was peripheral blood. This sequence originates from a man over 45 who had recovered from COVID-19. The chain has TRBV5-1 and TRBJ2-5; no clear D. The CDR3 nucleotides read TGCGCCAGCAGCTTACCAGGATTTTTGGAGACCCAGTACTTC. Protein product: CASSLPGFLETQYF.